This passage covers 15 T cell receptor beta chains from one sample sequenced in a study of naive and memory T cell subsets. Ligated cDNA underwent four rounds of PCR with nested alpha and beta constant region primers and SP2. TCRdb re-called the 5' RACE reads with MiXCR, one entry per CDR3 protein. The sample has more than 50,000 distinct CDR3 sequences, approximately 7.2% seen once; the top ten hold 8.5% to 10%. The library had UMIs added by 3' ligation of an oligonucleotide to TCR cDNA. These receptors were taken from a male donor in good health.

This clonotype was found many times. The rearrangement links TRBV2 to TRBJ2-4; 9 nucleotides line up with TRBD1. Germline loops: CDR1 SNHLY, CDR2 FYNNEI. V gave up 4 bases and J gave up 3 bases; unmatched junction bases: 1. This CDR3 is built from 14 residues. For the CDR3, the DNA is TGTGCCAGCAGTGGACAGGGGGGCAAAAACATTCAGTACTTC. This translates into CASSGQGGKNIQYF.

This clonotype was recorded many times. The gene calls are TRBV5-1 and TRBJ2-2; D may match TRBD1 or TRBD2 (6 bases each). The CDR3 totals 16 residues. Germline V gene sequence: CDR1 SGHRS, CDR2 YFSETQ. With 6 bases removed from V and 0 bases from J, the gap between germline ends came to 15 bases. This CDR3 is CASTPGALSNTGELFF. The CDR3 bases are TGCGCCAGCACCCCGGGGGCTTTATCGAACACCGGGGAGCTGTTTTTT. Based on the CDR3 plus reference TRBV5-1 and TRBJ2-2, the full variable domain is KAGVTQTPRYLIKTRGQQVTLSCSPISGHRSVSWYQQTPGQGLQFLFEYFSETQRNKGNFPGRFSGRQFSNSRSEMNVSTLELGDSALYLCASTPGALSNTGELFFGEGSRLTVL.

Remarks on this clonotype: A much larger clone sits a single nucleotide away, making a read error possible. This chain's CDR3 is CASSLEEGRPYGYTF. The DNA for the CDR3 is TGTGCCAGCAGCTTAGAGGAAGGGAGACCCTATGGCTACACCTTC. The chain is built from TRBV7-9 and TRBJ1-2; D is undetermined. The CDR3 is 15 amino acids. Deletions cut 1 base from V and 4 bases from J, with 13 bases between. In germline, CDR1 is SEHNR, CDR2 FQNEAQ (reference sequence).

The table lists this clonotype with many counts. The V gene is TRBV5-1, the J gene TRBJ2-7, with a possible D match to TRBD1 (6 bases). The CDR3 contains 15 residues. V lost 0 bases and J lost 2, with 12 bases in between. Per germline, CDR1 SGHRS and CDR2 YFSETQ. Here the CDR3 reads CASSLGQGLAYEQYF. CDR3 DNA sequence: TGCGCCAGCAGCTTGGGCCAGGGGCTCGCCTACGAGCAGTACTTC.

V gene TRBV2 combines with J gene TRBJ2-7, with a tentative D call TRBD1 (6 bases). V lost 7 bases to trimming and J lost 4 bases, with 11 bases between them. Per the germline V gene, CDR1 is SNHLY and CDR2 is FYNNEI. The CDR3 is made up of 12 amino acids. The CDR3 coding sequence is TGTGCCAGCACCGGAGGACAGTACGAGCAGTACTTC. Translating gives CASTGGQYEQYF. The whole variable domain, filled in from reference TRBV2 and TRBJ2-7, reads EPEVTQTPSHQVTQMGQEVILRCVPISNHLYFYWYRQILGQKVEFLVSFYNNEISEKSEIFDDQFSVERPDGSNFTLKIRSTKLEDSAMYFCASTGGQYEQYFGPGTRLTVT.

This clonotype was recorded many times. The chain has TRBV2 and TRBJ1-2; the D gene is possibly TRBD1 (6 bases). CDR1 and CDR2 from the germline V gene are SNHLY and FYNNEI. V gave up 8 bases and J gave up 3 bases, with 19 bases separating them. The CDR3 loop spans 15 amino acids. CDR3 nucleotide sequence: TGTGCCAGCCATGATCGAGGGGGGATGTACTATGGCTACACCTTC. Amino acid sequence: CASHDRGGMYYGYTF.

This clonotype was seen a handful of times. The chain recombines TRBV29-1 with TRBJ2-1, with TRBD1 as a possible D gene (5 bases). Germline V gene sequence: CDR1 SQVTM, CDR2 ANQGSEA. V shed 5 bases and J shed 12 bases, with 14 bases lying between them. This CDR3 is built from 11 residues. The CDR3 spells CSVQQEDGQFF. In DNA form, the CDR3 reads TGCAGCGTTCAACAGGAAGATGGGCAGTTCTTC.

This clonotype was detected a few times. The chain combines TRBV27 with TRBJ2-1; no clear D. This CDR3 comprises 13 residues. Looked up from germline, CDR1 is MNHEY and CDR2 is SMNVEV (reference sequence). V was shortened by 5 bases and J by 4 bases, with 9 bases between the two germline ends. DNA for the CDR3: TGTGCCAGCAGTCCCCCCGGGTACAATGAGCAGTTCTTC. It specifies CASSPPGYNEQFF.

There are many counts of this clonotype. This chain joins TRBV29-1 and TRBJ1-1; D not resolved. CDR1 and CDR2 from the germline V gene are SQVTM and ANQGSEA. The CDR3 is made up of 18 amino acids. Deletions cut 0 bases from V and 4 bases from J, with 24 bases between. CDR3 nucleotide sequence: TGCAGCGTTGAAGACCACCGTGGGGTGGCCGAGCCGGGCACTGAAGCTTTCTTT. Translated: CSVEDHRGVAEPGTEAFF.

This clonotype came up a few times. The chain uses TRBV30 and TRBJ2-6; 10 nucleotides align to TRBD2. The CDR3 covers 17 residues. V shed 1 base, J shed 3 bases, and the junction held 6 bases outside the gene matches. Germline CDR1 GTSNPN, CDR2 SVGIG (reference sequence). This CDR3 is CAWSGLAGVFGANVLTF. CDR3 sequence (DNA): TGTGCCTGGAGTGGGCTAGCGGGAGTCTTTGGGGCCAACGTCCTGACTTTC.

This clonotype occurred a few times. This chain joins TRBV20-1 and TRBJ2-7, with TRBD2 matching 10 bases. Looked up from germline, CDR1 is DFQATT and CDR2 is SNEGSKA (reference sequence). CDR3 length equals 17 residues. The V and J ends lost 3 bases and 5 bases, in that order; junction bases with no gene match: 16. The CDR3 sequence: CSASGRGLAWRGNEQYF. CDR3 sequence (DNA): TGCAGTGCTAGTGGCCGGGGACTAGCGTGGCGAGGGAACGAGCAGTACTTC.

With regard to this clonotype: Since a much larger clone is just one base distant, this may be a read error. The chain is built from TRBV29-1 and TRBJ1-5; D uncertain. The germline V gene encodes CDR1 SQVTM and CDR2 ANQGSEA. This CDR3 comprises 12 residues. Trimming pared 4 bases from V and 7 bases from J, leaving 11 bases between. This CDR3 reads CSVVEPKQPQHF. The CDR3 bases are TGCAGCGTTGTAGAGCCCAAACAGCCCCAGCATTTT.

This clonotype showed up just a few times. The chain uses TRBV7-9 and TRBJ2-3; the D is unclear. Germline CDR1 and CDR2: SEHNR and FQNEAQ (reference sequence). This CDR3 is built from 15 residues. Trimming removed 3 bases from V and 1 base from J, with 11 bases in between. CDR3 protein: CASSFFLSGTDTQYF. The CDR3 nucleotides read TGTGCCAGCAGCTTTTTCCTAAGCGGCACAGATACGCAGTATTTT.

Only a few counts were recorded for this clonotype. The chain links TRBV30 to TRBJ1-2; TRBD1 aligns across 7 bases. Germline lookup yields CDR1 GTSNPN and CDR2 SVGIG (reference sequence). Unmatched junction bases numbered 9, after V lost 3 bases and J lost 2 bases. CDR3 length equals 15 residues. The DNA of the CDR3 is TGTGCCTGGAGCGGGGACAGCCTAAGAAACTATGGCTACACCTTC. Amino acids: CAWSGDSLRNYGYTF.

By share, this clonotype ranks as medium-sized. The CDR3 sequence: CASSLERGPGYEQYF. Written as DNA, the CDR3 is TGCGCCAGCAGCTTGGAAAGGGGGCCAGGTTACGAGCAGTACTTC. The rearrangement links TRBV5-1 to TRBJ2-7; the match to TRBD1 covers 7 bases. Trimming removed 0 bases from V and 4 bases from J; junction bases left unmatched: 7. The CDR3 is made up of 15 amino acids. In germline, CDR1 is SGHRS, CDR2 YFSETQ. Based on the CDR3 plus reference TRBV5-1 and TRBJ2-7, the full variable domain is KAGVTQTPRYLIKTRGQQVTLSCSPISGHRSVSWYQQTPGQGLQFLFEYFSETQRNKGNFPGRFSGRQFSNSRSEMNVSTLELGDSALYLCASSLERGPGYEQYFGPGTRLTVT.